These 15 T cell receptor beta chains originate from one sample sequenced in a study of cytomegalovirus exposure and HLA in healthy donors. PCR employed 60 Vbeta and 13 Jbeta primers. Sequenced by immunoSEQ multiplex PCR; TCRdb stores in-frame clones only, minus some. The data show tens of thousands of clones, 78% seen once. Sequenced: PBMCs. The receptors were sampled from a male donor in good health and CMV-seropositive.

The V gene is TRBV27, the J gene TRBJ2-3, with D maybe TRBD2 (6 bases). The germline CDR1 and CDR2 sequences are MNHEY and SMNVEV (reference sequence). This CDR3 is built from 14 residues. Trimming stripped 5 bases from V and 2 bases from J, with 11 bases between. CDR3 region: CASSLGLFTDTQYF. For the CDR3, the DNA is TGTGCCAGCAGTCTGGGACTTTTCACAGATACGCAGTATTTT.

The CDR3 DNA reads TGTGCCAGCAGTTTTTTCTCCCTCAGTCAGACCTACAATGAGCAGTTCTTC. Translating gives CASSFFSLSQTYNEQFF. The rearrangement uses TRBV28 and TRBJ2-1; unclear D gene. The V end lost 3 bases, the J end lost 2 bases, and 17 bases lay between the germline ends. CDR3 size: 17 residues. Germline values: CDR1 MDHEN, CDR2 SYDVKM.

About this clone: An end of the junction does not agree with germline; a read error may underlie this. This sequence joins TRBV28 and TRBJ2-1; tentatively, D is TRBD1 (6 bases). The length of the CDR3 is 12 residues. CDR1 MDHEN and CDR2 SYDVKM come from the germline V gene. This chain's CDR3 is CATSLWGREQFF. In DNA, the CDR3 is TGTGCCACCAGTCTTTGGGGGCGTGAGCAGTTCTTC.

This clone has just a few counts. The chain joins TRBV2 to TRBJ2-3, with 13 bases that match TRBD2. Losses at the gene ends were 6 bases for V and 4 bases for J; bases not matched to a gene: 4. This CDR3 is built from 15 residues. The germline gives CDR1 SNHLY, CDR2 FYNNEI. CDR3 residues: CASSLGLAGADTQYF. The CDR3 coding sequence is TGTGCCAGCAGCTTAGGACTAGCGGGGGCAGATACGCAGTATTTT.

The rearrangement uses TRBV19 and TRBJ1-5; D unresolved. V was pared by 3 bases and J by 4 bases, with 13 bases between. Per germline, CDR1 LNHDA and CDR2 SQIVND (reference sequence). There are 15 residues in the CDR3. The CDR3 loop is CASSIFGRGNQPQHF. Here the CDR3 DNA reads TGTGCCAGTAGTATCTTCGGTCGGGGAAATCAGCCCCAGCATTTT.

The chain couples TRBV7-9 to TRBJ2-3, with 9 bases matching TRBD2. Germline V gene sequence: CDR1 SEHNR, CDR2 FQNEAQ (reference sequence). The J segment lost 1 base and the V segment lost 4 bases, leaving 3 bases of the junction unmatched. The CDR3 spans 15 residues. In DNA form, the CDR3 reads TGTGCCAGCAGCTCCTGGACTAGCGGCACAGATACGCAGTATTTT. This encodes CASSSWTSGTDTQYF.

The chain has TRBV7-9 and TRBJ1-3; 8 bases map to TRBD1. CDR1 is SEHNR, CDR2 FQNEAQ, per germline (reference sequence). After removal of 5 bases from V and 2 bases from J, the junction contained 5 bases not matched to a gene. This CDR3 is 15 amino acids long. CDR3 in DNA: TGTGCCAGCAGCGCACAACAGGGGGCTGGAAACACCATATATTTT. It specifies CASSAQQGAGNTIYF.

The chain combines TRBV7-6 with TRBJ2-7; TRBD1 aligns across 7 bases. The J segment lost 2 bases and the V segment lost 5 bases, leaving 12 bases of the junction unmatched. The V gene's germline CDR1 is SGHVS and CDR2 FNYEAQ. The CDR3 totals 16 residues. CDR3 region: CASSPRSLGGAYEQYF. The DNA of the CDR3 is TGTGCCAGCAGCCCTCGTAGTTTAGGGGGCGCCTACGAGCAGTACTTC.

The chain uses TRBV7-2 and TRBJ2-7, with 7 bases fitting TRBD1. The J segment lost 0 bases and the V segment lost 0 bases, leaving 5 bases of the junction unmatched. The CDR3 is 16 amino acids. Germline CDR1 and CDR2: SGHTA and FQGNSA. The DNA for the CDR3 is TGTGCCAGCAGCTTAGCCAGGGGGTCCTACTCCTACGAGCAGTACTTC. Translating it yields CASSLARGSYSYEQYF. Full variable domain (outside the CDR3, taken from reference TRBV7-2 and TRBJ2-7): GAGVSQSPSNKVTEKGKDVELRCDPISGHTALYWYRQSLGQGLEFLIYFQGNSAPDKSGLPSDRFSAERTGGSVSTLTIQRTQQEDSAVYLCASSLARGSYSYEQYFGPGTRLTVT.

The gene calls are TRBV9 and TRBJ2-5; a weak D match, TRBD2 (5 bases). CDR1 SGDLS and CDR2 YYNGEE come from the germline V gene. Trimming left V 0 bases short and J 4 bases short, with 10 bases between. The CDR3 sequence is 14 residues long. The CDR3 here is CASSVGSGGETQYF. CDR3 sequence (DNA): TGTGCCAGCAGCGTAGGATCAGGAGGAGAGACCCAGTACTTC.

The V gene is TRBV6-1, the J gene TRBJ2-5, with a possible D match to TRBD2 (6 bases). TRBJ2-7 explains the end of the DNA better; the J call may be wrong. The germline CDR1 and CDR2 sequences are MNHNS and SASEGT. The CDR3 is made up of 15 amino acids. The CDR3 DNA reads TGTGCCAGCAGTGACGGGGACTCCTCCTCCTACGAGCAGTACTTC. Its protein product is CASSDGDSSSYEQYF.

The chain has TRBV13 and TRBJ2-3; 8 bases map to TRBD2. With V trimmed by 5 bases and J by 5 bases, 12 bases remained unmatched. The germline V gene encodes CDR1 PRHDT and CDR2 FYEKMQ (reference sequence). The CDR3 sequence is 16 residues long. Written as DNA, the CDR3 is TGTGCCAGCAGCCCGGCTCGGGGGGGGGCAGGAGATACGCAGTATTTT. It specifies CASSPARGGAGDTQYF.

The rearrangement joins TRBV6-5 to TRBJ2-5, with D possibly TRBD2 on 6 matching bases. The J call is doubtful: the DNA matches TRBJ2-7 better. The CDR3 spans 15 residues. Per the germline V gene, CDR1 is MNHEY and CDR2 is SVGAGI. The CDR3 DNA reads TGTGCCAGCAGTTACTCAAGCGGGCCCCCCTACGAGCAGTACTTC. Translating gives CASSYSSGPPYEQYF.

V gene TRBV7-2 combines with J gene TRBJ2-3; 11 bases are shared with TRBD1. V gave up 1 base and J gave up 3 bases; unmatched junction bases: 3. This CDR3 is built from 16 residues. Germline V lookup: CDR1 SGHTA, CDR2 FQGNSA. The CDR3 loop is CASSLVGTGGTDTQYF. CDR3 DNA sequence: TGTGCCAGCAGCTTAGTAGGGACAGGGGGAACAGATACGCAGTATTTT. Using reference TRBV7-2 and TRBJ2-3 for the parts outside the CDR3, the full variable domain is GAGVSQSPSNKVTEKGKDVELRCDPISGHTALYWYRQSLGQGLEFLIYFQGNSAPDKSGLPSDRFSAERTGGSVSTLTIQRTQQEDSAVYLCASSLVGTGGTDTQYFGPGTRLTVL.

The genes are TRBV19 and TRBJ1-2; tentatively, D is TRBD1 (6 bases). Trimming shortened V by 7 bases and J by 3 bases, and 6 bases separated the two germline ends. The CDR3 extends over 11 amino acids. The germline CDR1 and CDR2 sequences are LNHDA and SQIVND (reference sequence). CDR3 protein: CASKGDYGYTF. CDR3 DNA: TGTGCCAGTAAGGGGGACTATGGCTACACCTTC.